This T cell receptor (beta chain) is drawn from a study of yellow fever vaccine responses in identical twins. Study results and caveats: Reports say the vaccine T cell response in twins looked partly convergent and partly personalized.

TCRdb reprocessed the RT-PCR reads via MiXCR and lists one record per CDR3 protein. The sample lists about 16,000 distinct CDR3 sequences, approximately 78% occurring once. As regards this clonotype: Its antigen is not identified.

Trimming cost V 3 bases and J 7 bases, with 9 bases left between them. Germline CDR1 is SQVTM and CDR2 is ANQGSEA. The CDR3 has 11 residues. This sequence was found in a woman in her late teens or twenties who received the yellow fever vaccine. The chain joins TRBV29-1 to TRBJ1-1, with D possibly being TRBD1 (5 bases). The material was T cells from blood (PBMCs), unsorted or a sorted subset (not recorded which), obtained before or after yellow fever vaccination (not recorded which). For the CDR3, the DNA is TGCAGCGTTGACCGGCAGGGTGAAGCTTTCTTT. It yields the protein CSVDRQGEAFF.